This T cell receptor (beta chain) comes out of a study of cytomegalovirus exposure and HLA in healthy donors. The overall study: The 110 million or so unique TCR beta sequences, from approximately 170 million T cells, were found by an earlier analysis.

In this sample, this clone turned up once. The antigen is unknown. Whole-study results and caveats: TRBV6-2, TRBV6-3 and other indistinguishable V segments were excluded.

13 Jbeta primers and 60 Vbeta primers were used for the PCR. Profiling relied on immunoSEQ multiplex PCR, and the TCRdb table lists in-frame clones only, not all of them. The data hold approximately 150,000 clones, with around 78% observed a single time. The germline V and J ends were trimmed by 5 bases and 1 base, with 14 bases remaining between them. Germline assignment: CDR1 SEHNR and CDR2 FQNEAQ (reference sequence). CDR3 length equals 15 residues. Sequencing was carried out using PBMCs. The TCR comes from a woman under 30 in good health and CMV-seronegative. The chain joins TRBV7-9 to TRBJ1-1; possibly TRBD1 for D (6 bases). As DNA, the CDR3 is TGTGCCAGCAGCCCAGGGGAAGGGGGGAACACTGAAGCTTTCTTT. Its protein is CASSPGEGGNTEAFF.